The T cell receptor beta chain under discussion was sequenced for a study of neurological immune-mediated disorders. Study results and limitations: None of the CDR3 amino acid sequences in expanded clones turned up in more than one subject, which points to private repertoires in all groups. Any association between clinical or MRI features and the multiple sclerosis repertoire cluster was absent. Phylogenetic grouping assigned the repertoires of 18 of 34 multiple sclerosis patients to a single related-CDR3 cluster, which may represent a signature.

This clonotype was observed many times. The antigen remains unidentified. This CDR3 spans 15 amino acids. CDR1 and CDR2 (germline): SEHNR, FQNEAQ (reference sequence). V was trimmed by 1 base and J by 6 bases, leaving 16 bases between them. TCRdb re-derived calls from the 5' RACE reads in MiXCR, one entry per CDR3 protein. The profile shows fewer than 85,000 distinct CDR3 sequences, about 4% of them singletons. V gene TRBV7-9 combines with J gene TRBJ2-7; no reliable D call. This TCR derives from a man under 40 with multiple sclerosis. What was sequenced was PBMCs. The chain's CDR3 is CASSLVGSRAFEQYF. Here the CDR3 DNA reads TGTGCCAGCAGCTTAGTGGGCAGCCGGGCGTTCGAGCAGTACTTC.